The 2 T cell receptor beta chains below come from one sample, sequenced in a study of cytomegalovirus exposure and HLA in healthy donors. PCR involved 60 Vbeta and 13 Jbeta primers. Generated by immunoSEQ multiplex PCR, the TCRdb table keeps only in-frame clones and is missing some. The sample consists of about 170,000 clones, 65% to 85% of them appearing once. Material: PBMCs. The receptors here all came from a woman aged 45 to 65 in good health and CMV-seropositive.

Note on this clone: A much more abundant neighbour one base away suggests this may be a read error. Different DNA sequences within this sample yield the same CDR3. CDR3 in DNA: TGTGCCAGCAGCTTGGCAGGGGACACTGAAGCTTTCTTT. Translating it yields CASSLAGDTEAFF. This chain links TRBV5-5 with TRBJ1-1; D perhaps matches TRBD1 (6 bases). The CDR3 sequence is 13 residues long. V gave up 0 bases and J gave up 3 bases, with 6 bases separating them. CDR1 is SGHKS and CDR2 is YYEKEE in the germline V gene (reference sequence).

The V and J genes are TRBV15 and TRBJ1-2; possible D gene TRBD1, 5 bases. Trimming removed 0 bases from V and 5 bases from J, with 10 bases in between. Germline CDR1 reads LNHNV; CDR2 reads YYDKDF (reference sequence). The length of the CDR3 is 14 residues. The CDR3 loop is CATSRDQAGYGYTF. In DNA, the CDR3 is TGTGCCACCAGCAGAGATCAGGCAGGGTATGGCTACACCTTC.